What follows are 30 T cell receptor beta chains derived from one specimen sequenced in a study of early T cells in non-severe SARS-CoV-2 infection. TCRdb re-called the 5' RACE reads with MiXCR, one entry per CDR3 protein. Of about 25,000 distinct CDR3 sequences listed, around 4% are singletons. The sample consisted of whole blood. The receptor source for this set is an adult who was a healthcare worker with PCR-confirmed SARS-CoV-2 infection or an uninfected control (not recorded which).

This clonotype was counted ten times or more. V usage is TRBV4-3 and J usage is TRBJ2-7, with D unclear. Deletions cut 5 bases from V and 1 base from J, with 9 bases between. CDR3 length: 13 amino acids. Germline V gives CDR1 LGHNA, CDR2 YSLEER. The CDR3 DNA reads TGCGCCAGCAGCTTTGGGCTGTCCTACGAGCAGTACTTC. This sequence encodes CASSFGLSYEQYF.

CDR3 region: CASRQGTSGEQYF. DNA of the CDR3: TGTGCCAGCAGACAAGGGACTAGCGGAGAGCAGTACTTC. The chain recombines TRBV12-3 or TRBV12-4 with TRBJ2-7; 11 bases fit TRBD2. The V segment lost 6 bases and the J segment 7 bases; nucleotides outside the gene matches: 5. This CDR3 is 13 amino acids long.

This clonotype was seen repeatedly, ten times or more. This chain connects TRBV20-1 to TRBJ2-7, with 11 bases fitting TRBD2. CDR3 length: 14 amino acids. Germline trimming cut 5 bases from V and 8 bases from J; bases unmatched to any gene: 11. Germline V lookup: CDR1 DFQATT, CDR2 SNEGSKA (reference sequence). The CDR3 protein is CSAGLGGLAGQQYF. CDR3 coding DNA: TGCAGTGCTGGATTGGGAGGACTAGCGGGCCAGCAGTACTTC.

This clonotype was counted many times. Here the CDR3 DNA reads TGTGCCAGCAGCGTAGAAGTTAACGAGATTAACTATGGCTACACCTTC. As protein: CASSVEVNEINYGYTF. The V call is TRBV9, the J call TRBJ1-2; the D is unclear. Germline CDR1 and CDR2: SGDLS and YYNGEE. The CDR3 is made up of 16 amino acids. The V and J ends lost 0 bases and 1 base respectively, with 13 bases between them.

This clonotype was seen at least ten times. This rearrangement joins TRBV3-1 to TRBJ2-3; TRBD2 matches at 11 bases. V lost 4 bases to trimming and J lost 3 bases; unmatched junction nucleotides: 3. The CDR3 runs to 15 residues. Germline assignment: CDR1 LGHDT and CDR2 YNNKEL (reference sequence). The CDR3 DNA follows: TGTGCCAGCAGCCCGGGACTAGCGGTGACAGATACGCAGTATTTT. This codes for CASSPGLAVTDTQYF.

The chain joins TRBV6-2 or TRBV6-3 to TRBJ2-7; possibly TRBD2 for D (6 bases). Per germline, CDR1 MNHEY and CDR2 SVGEGT. Trimming removed 0 bases from V and 4 bases from J, with 13 bases in between. The length of the CDR3 is 15 residues. The CDR3 DNA follows: TGTGCCAGCAGTTACTCGGGGGGTGTCGTTTACGAGCAGTACTTC. It codes for CASSYSGGVVYEQYF.

The table lists this clonotype with many counts. The chain joins TRBV19 to TRBJ2-7; the D gene is possibly TRBD1 (8 bases). There are 14 residues in the CDR3. V lost 8 bases to trimming and J lost 3 bases, with 17 bases between them. Germline V gene data show CDR1 as LNHDA and CDR2 as SQIVND (reference sequence). In nucleotides, the CDR3 is TGTGCCAGTGGCAGCGGGACAGGTCTCTACGAGCAGTACTTC. Translation: CASGSGTGLYEQYF.

This clonotype was seen at least ten times. The rearrangement uses TRBV14 and TRBJ2-7, with D hard to call. The CDR3 length is 15 residues. Trimming shortened V by 0 bases and J by 5 bases, and 14 bases separated the two germline ends. Germline V gene lookup returns CDR1 SGHDN and CDR2 FVKESK. This CDR3 reads CASSQDRAVFHEQYF. The CDR3 DNA sequence: TGTGCCAGCAGCCAAGATAGGGCAGTTTTTCACGAGCAGTACTTC.

This clonotype was picked up many times. This chain uses TRBV5-1 with TRBJ2-1, with 13 bases identical to TRBD2. V lost 1 base and J lost 9; bases outside the gene matches: 4. This CDR3 contains 15 residues. Germline values: CDR1 SGHRS, CDR2 YFSETQ. For the CDR3, the DNA is TGCGCCAGCAGCTTGACTAGCGGGAGGGAAGGTGAGCAGTTCTTC. It specifies CASSLTSGREGEQFF.

This clonotype was recorded a few times. J is TRBJ2-1 and V is TRBV6-2 or TRBV6-3; the D gene could be TRBD1 or TRBD2 (5 bases each). V lost 4 bases and J 5 bases, leaving 15 bases between the germline ends. Germline V lookup: CDR1 MNHEY, CDR2 SVGEGT. The CDR3 covers 15 residues. The CDR3: CASSFGTSFDNEQFF. In nucleotides, the CDR3 is TGTGCCAGCAGTTTCGGGACCAGTTTCGACAATGAGCAGTTCTTC.

This clonotype occurred many times. This chain uses TRBV20-1 with TRBJ2-1; TRBD2 aligns across 9 bases. In germline, CDR1 is DFQATT, CDR2 SNEGSKA (reference sequence). There are 15 residues in the CDR3. The V segment lost 2 bases and the J segment 4 bases; nucleotides outside the gene matches: 6. CDR3 nucleotide sequence: TGCAGTGCTAGAAAAAGCGGGAGGAGGTACAATGAGCAGTTCTTC. Translation gives CSARKSGRRYNEQFF.

There are many counts of this clonotype. The gene calls are TRBV7-2 and TRBJ2-5; D not certain. The germline V and J ends were trimmed by 1 base and 2 bases, with 5 bases remaining between them. CDR3 length equals 13 residues. Germline V gives CDR1 SGHTA, CDR2 FQGNSA. The CDR3: CASSLELQETQYF. The CDR3, as DNA: TGTGCCAGCAGCTTAGAACTACAAGAGACCCAGTACTTC.

This clonotype was seen many times. This rearrangement joins TRBV12-3 or TRBV12-4 to TRBJ1-1; D gene ambiguous. CDR3 length: 13 amino acids. The V and J ends lost 6 bases and 3 bases respectively, with 11 bases between them. The CDR3 DNA follows: TGTGCCAGCAGCTCTTGGAGGGACACTGAAGCTTTCTTT. This sequence encodes CASSSWRDTEAFF.

This clonotype occurred a few times. The rearrangement joins TRBV7-3 to TRBJ2-4; D is unclear. The germline gives CDR1 SGHTA, CDR2 FQGTGA. V shed 2 bases and J shed 7 bases, with 9 bases lying between them. The CDR3 extends over 13 amino acids. CDR3 residues: CASSLGRPNIQYF. The CDR3 DNA is TGTGCCAGCAGCTTAGGCAGACCTAACATTCAGTACTTC.

This clonotype was detected many times. This chain connects TRBV4-1 to TRBJ2-7, with D unclear. The CDR3 spans 15 residues. The germline V and J ends were trimmed by 0 bases and 7 bases, with 16 bases remaining between them. The germline V gene encodes CDR1 MGHRA and CDR2 YSYEKL. In DNA form, the CDR3 reads TGCGCCAGCAGCCAAGAGGTAACGACCCGGCGGGAGCAGTACTTC. This translates into CASSQEVTTRREQYF.

This clonotype was seen at least ten times. The V call is TRBV19, the J call TRBJ1-4; D remains ambiguous. CDR3 length: 15 amino acids. Germline CDR1 reads LNHDA; CDR2 reads SQIVND (reference sequence). V lost 6 bases and J 0 bases, leaving 11 bases between the germline ends. The CDR3 DNA sequence: TGTGCCAGTAGCGGTACGCGGGCAACTAATGAAAAACTGTTTTTT. This sequence encodes CASSGTRATNEKLFF.

This clonotype was detected only a few times. The chain employs TRBV7-9 and TRBJ1-2; tentative D call: TRBD1 (5 bases). Trimming pared 5 bases from V and 2 bases from J, leaving 15 bases between. This CDR3 is 15 amino acids long. CDR1 SEHNR and CDR2 FQNEAQ come from the germline V gene (reference sequence). The CDR3 nucleotides are TGTGCCAGCAGCCCCGGGGGGGTTCGAAACTATGGCTACACCTTC. Encoded protein: CASSPGGVRNYGYTF.

This clonotype was recorded a few times. J is TRBJ2-3 and V is TRBV11-2, with 9 bases that match TRBD1. Germline lookup yields CDR1 SGHAT and CDR2 FQNNGV. There are 16 residues in the CDR3. Trimming at V came to 2 bases and at J to 6 bases, leaving 9 bases not matched to a gene. The CDR3 here is CASSLFGTGRRDTQYF. In nucleotides, the CDR3 is TGTGCCAGCAGCTTATTTGGGACAGGGCGGAGGGATACGCAGTATTTT.

This clonotype was found many times. This chain links TRBV28 with TRBJ2-1; D perhaps matches TRBD1 (6 bases). Germline-derived CDR1 and CDR2 are MDHEN and SYDVKM. Trimming removed 3 bases at V and 4 bases at J, with 16 bases between. This CDR3 is 16 amino acids long. The CDR3 region is CASSFSTGSAYNEQFF. The CDR3, as DNA: TGTGCCAGCAGTTTCTCAACAGGGTCGGCGTACAATGAGCAGTTCTTC.

This clonotype has a count of ten or more. This rearrangement joins TRBV28 to TRBJ2-5, with D possibly being TRBD1 (5 bases). Trimming took 1 base from V and 6 from J, leaving 12 bases between them. Germline CDR1 MDHEN, CDR2 SYDVKM. The CDR3 has 14 amino acids. CDR3 in amino acids: CASSLLAGIKTQYF. The CDR3 DNA follows: TGTGCCAGCAGTTTATTGGCAGGGATAAAGACCCAGTACTTC.

In its sample, this clonotype was seen many times. The genes are TRBV10-3 and TRBJ2-7; 10 bases align to TRBD1. CDR3 length equals 14 residues. The V and J ends lost 7 bases and 3 bases, in that order; junction bases with no gene match: 6. CDR1 is ENHRY, CDR2 SYGVKD, per germline. The CDR3 DNA sequence: TGTGCCATCACCAGGGACAGGGGAAGCTACGAGCAGTACTTC. Protein: CAITRDRGSYEQYF.

This clonotype showed up just a few times. The rearrangement joins TRBV20-1 to TRBJ2-5, with D perhaps TRBD2 (5 bases). V was pared by 7 bases and J by 7 bases, with 19 bases between. The CDR3 is 13 amino acids. Germline loops: CDR1 DFQATT, CDR2 SNEGSKA (reference sequence). The CDR3 region is CSGEGERPRTQYF. The CDR3 DNA reads as TGCAGTGGAGAGGGAGAGAGACCTCGGACCCAGTACTTC.

In its sample, this clonotype ranks as medium-sized. The chain combines TRBV11-2 with TRBJ2-1, with TRBD2 identical over 12 bases. This CDR3 has 16 residues. Germline V gene lookup returns CDR1 SGHAT and CDR2 FQNNGV. V lost 5 bases and J lost 4; bases outside the gene matches: 6. The DNA of the CDR3 is TGTGCCAGCAGCCAAGTAACTAGCGGGAGGTACAATGAGCAGTTCTTC. Translation: CASSQVTSGRYNEQFF.

This clonotype was picked up many times. The gene calls are TRBV7-9 and TRBJ2-5, with D unclear. The CDR3 contains 15 residues. Germline V lookup: CDR1 SEHNR, CDR2 FQNEAQ (reference sequence). V lost 5 bases and J 5 bases, leaving 18 bases between the germline ends. The CDR3 protein is CASSQPRVTEETQYF. In DNA, the CDR3 is TGTGCCAGCAGCCAACCTCGAGTTACTGAGGAGACCCAGTACTTC.

This clonotype was counted many times. The chain joins TRBV14 to TRBJ2-1, with D possibly TRBD2 on 5 matching bases. V was cut by 1 base and J by 3 bases, with 7 bases left in between. Germline CDR1 SGHDN, CDR2 FVKESK. The CDR3 is 14 amino acids. In DNA, the CDR3 is TGTGCCAGCAGCCAAGTACTAGTCTACAATGAGCAGTTCTTC. Translating it yields CASSQVLVYNEQFF. The full variable domain, its missing parts supplied by reference TRBV14 and TRBJ2-1, is EAGVTQFPSHSVIEKGQTVTLRCDPISGHDNLYWYRRVMGKEIKFLLHFVKESKQDESGMPNNRFLAERTGGTYSTLKVQPAELEDSGVYFCASSQVLVYNEQFFGPGTRLTVL.

In its sample, this clonotype was seen many times. The chain links TRBV11-2 to TRBJ1-3, with no clear D. The CDR3 runs 12 residues. V dropped 1 base and J dropped 3 bases, with 1 base sitting between them. CDR1 is SGHAT, CDR2 FQNNGV, per germline. Written as DNA, the CDR3 is TGTGCCAGCAGCTTAGGTGGAAACACCATATATTTT. It yields the protein CASSLGGNTIYF.

About this clonotype itself: A much bigger clone sits one base away, suggesting this may be a read error. This sequence joins TRBV27 and TRBJ2-1; 8 bases are a match to TRBD1. CDR3 length: 13 residues. Germline loops: CDR1 MNHEY, CDR2 SMNVEV (reference sequence). CDR3 bases: TGTGCCAGCAGTTTCGACAGGGGCAATGAGCAGCTCTTC. Translation gives CASSFDRGNEQLF.

This clonotype has a count of ten or more. This chain joins TRBV2 and TRBJ2-7; no definite D call. Germline-derived CDR1 and CDR2 are SNHLY and FYNNEI. Trimming took 8 bases from V and 0 from J, leaving 11 bases between them. The CDR3 sequence is 13 residues long. The chain's CDR3 is CASGPPGSYEQYF. The DNA for the CDR3 is TGTGCCAGCGGTCCCCCCGGCTCCTACGAGCAGTACTTC.

This clonotype was recorded at least ten times. The rearrangement uses TRBV5-1 and TRBJ1-1, with 7 bases identical to TRBD1. CDR1 and CDR2 from the germline V gene are SGHRS and YFSETQ. This CDR3 spans 15 amino acids. The V gene end was trimmed by 2 bases and the J gene end by 1 base; junction bases not matched to a gene: 5. CDR3 nucleotide sequence: TGCGCCAGCAGCTTAGGGGGCCTTGGGAACACTGAAGCTTTCTTT. Encoded protein: CASSLGGLGNTEAFF.

The table lists this clonotype with many counts. The chain employs TRBV5-6 and TRBJ1-3, with D hard to call. The germline CDR1 and CDR2 sequences are SGHDT and YYEEEE. The CDR3 has 13 residues. The germline V and J ends were trimmed by 3 bases and 6 bases, with 10 bases remaining between them. The chain's CDR3 is CASSSLAENTIYF. In DNA, the CDR3 is TGTGCCAGCAGCTCCCTGGCTGAAAACACCATATATTTT. The entire variable domain, with the rest obtained from reference TRBV5-6 and TRBJ1-3, is as follows: DAGVTQSPTHLIKTRGQQVTLRCSPKSGHDTVSWYQQALGQGPQFIFQYYEEEERQRGNFPDRFSGHQFPNYSSELNVNALLLGDSALYLCASSSLAENTIYFGEGSWLTVV.